This is a list of T cell receptor beta chains from one sample in a study of blood T cell repertoires in COVID-19. Clones were sequenced by immunoSEQ multiplex PCR, and TCRdb holds only the in-frame ones, with some missing. This sample carries around 250,000 clones, 90% of them seen once, and the ten largest clones take 4.1%. The material sequenced was PBMCs or T cells enriched from blood (not recorded which). The receptors here all came from a woman aged 30 to 39 with acute COVID-19. CDR3s include the opening cysteine and the closing phenylalanine or tryptophan. D genes are given only for firm matches. Where a row states a size, it is once, few, many or the class of an expanded clone; other rows omit it.

>TRBD1|TRBV7-2|-|TRBJ2-7
CASSPVGGTGNEQYF
TGTGCCAGCAGCCCCGTCGGCGGGACAGGGAACGAGCAGTACTTC
>-|TRBV18|-|TRBJ2-7
CASSPSNEQYF
TGTGCCAGTTCACCTTCCAACGAGCAGTACTTC
>-|TRBV9|-|TRBJ2-2
CASSVISSSNTGELFF
TGTGCCAGCAGCGTCATTAGCTCATCGAACACCGGGGAGCTGTTTTTT
>TRBD2|TRBV7-7|-|TRBJ2-1
CASSYGTSSYNEQFF
TGTGCTAGCAGCTATGGGACTAGCTCCTACAATGAGCAGTTCTTC
>TRBD1|TRBV19|-|TRBJ1-5
CASKWTGGDNQPQHF
TGTGCCAGTAAGTGGACAGGGGGCGATAATCAGCCCCAGCATTTT
>TRBD2|TRBV4-1|-|TRBJ2-1
CASSRPGGQRESYNEQFF
TGCGCCAGCAGCCGCCCTGGAGGACAGCGGGAGAGCTACAATGAGCAGTTCTTC
>-|TRBV13|-|TRBJ2-7
CASSLGGEQYF
TGTGCCAGCAGCCTCGGAGGGGAGCAGTACTTC
>-|TRBV7-2|-|TRBJ2-1
CASSFRVGTPSNEQFF
TGTGCCAGCAGCTTTAGAGTCGGGACTCCCTCCAATGAGCAGTTCTTC
>-|TRBV19|-|TRBJ2-1
CASSILSGLALADNEQFF
TGTGCCAGTAGTATTCTATCGGGACTTGCGCTTGCGGACAATGAGCAGTTCTTC
>TRBD2|TRBV19|once|TRBJ2-7
CATRGLAESYEQYF
TGTGCCACCAGAGGACTAGCCGAATCCTACGAGCAGTACTTC
>-|TRBV11-2|-|TRBJ2-1
CASSLYTDNEQFF
TGTGCCAGCAGCTTATATACTGACAATGAGCAGTTCTTC
>-|TRBV28|-|TRBJ1-1
CASSMRQGGDTEAFF
TGTGCCAGCAGTATGAGGCAGGGCGGAGACACTGAAGCTTTCTTT
>-|TRBV11-2|-|TRBJ2-7
CASVQSGEQYF
TGTGCCAGCGTCCAGTCGGGCGAGCAGTACTTC
>-|TRBV4-2|-|TRBJ2-2
CASSQERGANTGELFF
TGTGCCAGCAGCCAAGAGCGGGGAGCGAACACCGGGGAGCTGTTTTTT
>-|TRBV29-1|-|TRBJ1-2
CSVVLNYGYTF
TGCAGCGTTGTACTGAACTATGGCTACACCTTC
>TRBD2|TRBV7-8|-|TRBJ2-5
CASSSSSGGTQYF
TGTGCCAGCAGCTCGTCTAGCGGAGGGACCCAGTACTTC
>-|TRBV27|-|TRBJ2-7
CASSPQYYEQYF
TGTGCCAGCAGTCCTCAGTACTACGAGCAGTACTTC
>TRBD1|TRBV25-1|-|TRBJ1-4
CASRTGGMTNEKLFF
TGTGCCAGCCGGACAGGGGGGATGACTAATGAAAAACTGTTTTTT
>-|TRBV2|-|TRBJ2-3
CASSETESTDTQYF
TGTGCCAGCTCTGAGACTGAGAGCACAGATACGCAGTATTTT
>-|TRBV7-9|-|TRBJ2-6
CASSEDRRGSGANVLTF
TGTGCCAGCAGCGAGGACAGGAGGGGCTCTGGGGCCAACGTCCTGACTTTC
>TRBD2|TRBV30|-|TRBJ2-3
CAWSAGLAGGADTQYF
TGTGCCTGGAGTGCGGGACTAGCGGGAGGCGCAGATACGCAGTATTTT
>TRBD1|TRBV7-6|-|TRBJ2-1
CASSLQDREQFF
TGTGCCAGCAGCCTACAGGACAGGGAGCAGTTCTTC
>TRBD2|TRBV4-3|-|TRBJ2-1
CASSQDRGGSPYNEQFF
TGCGCCAGCAGCCAAGATCGGGGCGGGAGCCCCTACAATGAGCAGTTCTTC
>-|TRBV18|-|TRBJ1-1
CASSPSEGGNTEAFF
TGTGCCAGCTCACCCTCAGAAGGCGGGAACACTGAAGCTTTCTTT
>TRBD2|TRBV28|-|TRBJ2-1
CASSLRTSGSSYNEQFF
TGTGCCAGCAGTCTCAGGACTAGCGGTAGCTCCTACAATGAGCAGTTCTTC